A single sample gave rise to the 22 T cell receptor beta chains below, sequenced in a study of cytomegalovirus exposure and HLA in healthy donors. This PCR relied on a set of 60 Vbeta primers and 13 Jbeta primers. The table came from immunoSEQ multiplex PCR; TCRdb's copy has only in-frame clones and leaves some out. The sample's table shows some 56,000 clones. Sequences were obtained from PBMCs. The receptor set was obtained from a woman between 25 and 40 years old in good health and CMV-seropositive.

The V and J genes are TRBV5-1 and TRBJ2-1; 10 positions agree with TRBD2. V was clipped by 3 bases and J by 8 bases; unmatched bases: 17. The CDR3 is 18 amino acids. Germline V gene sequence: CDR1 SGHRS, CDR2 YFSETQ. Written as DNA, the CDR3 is TGCGCCAGCAGCTCGCCTACTAGCGGGGCCGCGCCTAGGGATGAGCAGTTCTTC. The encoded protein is CASSSPTSGAAPRDEQFF.

The CDR3: CASSEIPRGGALDEQYF. DNA for the CDR3: TGCGCCAGCAGTGAAATCCCGCGAGGGGGAGCTCTCGACGAGCAGTACTTC. This chain joins TRBV10-1 and TRBJ2-7, with D maybe TRBD1 (6 bases). The CDR3 is made up of 17 amino acids. Germline CDR1 reads WNHNN; CDR2 reads SYGVQD (reference sequence). With 3 bases removed from V and 5 bases from J, the gap between germline ends came to 23 bases.

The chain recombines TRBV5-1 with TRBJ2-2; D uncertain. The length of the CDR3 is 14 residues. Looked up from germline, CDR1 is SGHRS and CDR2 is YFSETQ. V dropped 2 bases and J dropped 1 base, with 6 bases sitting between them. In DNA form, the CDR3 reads TGCGCCAGCAGCTTTCGAGAGAACACCGGGGAGCTGTTTTTT. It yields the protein CASSFRENTGELFF.

CDR3 nucleotide sequence: TGCGCCAGCAGTGAGTCCCGGACTAGCGGGAGGGCGTGGGAGCAGTACTTC. Its translation: CASSESRTSGRAWEQYF. The genes are TRBV10-1 and TRBJ2-7; 15 bases agree with TRBD2. V was pared by 0 bases and J by 7 bases, with 7 bases of the junction left unmatched. CDR1 WNHNN and CDR2 SYGVQD come from the germline V gene (reference sequence). The CDR3 is 17 amino acids.

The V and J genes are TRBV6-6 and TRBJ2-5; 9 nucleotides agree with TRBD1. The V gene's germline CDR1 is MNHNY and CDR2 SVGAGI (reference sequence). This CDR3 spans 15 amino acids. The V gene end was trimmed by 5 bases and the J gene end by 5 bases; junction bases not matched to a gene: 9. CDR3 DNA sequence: TGTGCCAGCAGTGAGGGGGACAGGGAAGGGGAGACCCAGTACTTC. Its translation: CASSEGDREGETQYF.

The CDR3 spells CSVEDRSGGTFEQYF. DNA for the CDR3: TGCAGCGTTGAAGATCGGTCAGGGGGAACCTTCGAGCAGTACTTC. J is TRBJ2-5 and V is TRBV29-1, with 7 nucleotides matching TRBD1. The J call may be incorrect, as the DNA end agrees better with TRBJ2-7. Germline V gene lookup returns CDR1 SQVTM and CDR2 ANQGSEA. This CDR3 has 15 residues.

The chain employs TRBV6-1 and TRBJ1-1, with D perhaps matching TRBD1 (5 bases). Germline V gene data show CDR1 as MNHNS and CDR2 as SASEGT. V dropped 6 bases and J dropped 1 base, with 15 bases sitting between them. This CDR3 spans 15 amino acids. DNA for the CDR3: TGTGCCAGCAGAAGGACATTCACGAGGAACACTGAAGCTTTCTTT. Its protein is CASRRTFTRNTEAFF.

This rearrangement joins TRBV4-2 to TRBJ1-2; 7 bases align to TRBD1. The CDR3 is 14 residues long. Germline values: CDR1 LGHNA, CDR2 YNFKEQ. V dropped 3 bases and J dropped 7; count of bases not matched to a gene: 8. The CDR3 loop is CASSQEDRVGGYTF. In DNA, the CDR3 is TGTGCCAGCAGCCAGGAAGACAGGGTAGGTGGCTACACCTTC.

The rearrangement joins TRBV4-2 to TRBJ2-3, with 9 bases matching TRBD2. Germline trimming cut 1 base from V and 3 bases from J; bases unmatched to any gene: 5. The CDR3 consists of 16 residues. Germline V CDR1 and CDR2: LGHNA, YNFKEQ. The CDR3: CASSQGSGGTTDTQYF. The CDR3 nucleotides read TGTGCCAGCAGCCAAGGGAGCGGGGGGACTACAGATACGCAGTATTTT.

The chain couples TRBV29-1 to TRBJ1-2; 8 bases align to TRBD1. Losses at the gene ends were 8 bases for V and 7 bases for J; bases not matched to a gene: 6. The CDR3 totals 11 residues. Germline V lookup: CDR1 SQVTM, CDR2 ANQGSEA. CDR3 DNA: TGCAGCACCCAGGGGGCTTCTGGCTACACCTTC. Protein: CSTQGASGYTF.

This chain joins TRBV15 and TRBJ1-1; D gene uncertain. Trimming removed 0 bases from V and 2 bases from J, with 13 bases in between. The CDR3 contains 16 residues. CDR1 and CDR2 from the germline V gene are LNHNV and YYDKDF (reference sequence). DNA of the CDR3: TGTGCCACCAGCAGAGATGTCCCCCAGATTAACACTGAAGCTTTCTTT. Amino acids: CATSRDVPQINTEAFF.

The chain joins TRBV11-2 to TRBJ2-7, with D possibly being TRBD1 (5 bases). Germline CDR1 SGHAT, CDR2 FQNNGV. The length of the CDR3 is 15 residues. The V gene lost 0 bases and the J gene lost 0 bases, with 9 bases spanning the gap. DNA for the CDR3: TGTGCCAGCAGCTTAGATGCAGACAGCTCCTACGAGCAGTACTTC. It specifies CASSLDADSSYEQYF.

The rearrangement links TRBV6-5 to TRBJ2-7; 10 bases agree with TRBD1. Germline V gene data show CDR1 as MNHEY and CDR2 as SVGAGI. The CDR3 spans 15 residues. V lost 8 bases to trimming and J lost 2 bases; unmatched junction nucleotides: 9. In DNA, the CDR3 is TGTGCCAGCTCAAGACAGGGGGCCAAACCCTACGAGCAGTACTTC. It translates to CASSRQGAKPYEQYF.

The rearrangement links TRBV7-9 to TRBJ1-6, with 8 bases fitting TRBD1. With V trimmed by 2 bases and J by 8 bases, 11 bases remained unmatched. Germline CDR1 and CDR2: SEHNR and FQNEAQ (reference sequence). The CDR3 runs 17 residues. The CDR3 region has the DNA TGTGCCAGCAGCTTACTTCTTGGACAGGGTCGGTATTCACCCCTCCACTTT. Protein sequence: CASSLLLGQGRYSPLHF. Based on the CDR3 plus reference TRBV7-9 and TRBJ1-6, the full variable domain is DTGVSQNPRHKITKRGQNVTFRCDPISEHNRLYWYRQTLGQGPEFLTYFQNEAQLEKSRLLSDRFSAERPKGSFSTLEIQRTEQGDSAMYLCASSLLLGQGRYSPLHFGNGTRLTVT.

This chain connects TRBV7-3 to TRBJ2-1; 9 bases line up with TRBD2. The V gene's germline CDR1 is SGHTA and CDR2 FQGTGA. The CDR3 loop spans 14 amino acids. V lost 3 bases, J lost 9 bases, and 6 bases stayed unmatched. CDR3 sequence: CASSFAGGPGEQFF. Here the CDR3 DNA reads TGTGCCAGCAGCTTTGCGGGAGGGCCGGGTGAGCAGTTCTTC.

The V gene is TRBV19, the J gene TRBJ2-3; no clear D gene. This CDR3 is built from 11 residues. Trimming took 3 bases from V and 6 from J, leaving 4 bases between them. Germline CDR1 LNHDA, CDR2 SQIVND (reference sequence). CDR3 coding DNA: TGTGCCAGTAGTATTGGCGATACGCAGTATTTT. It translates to CASSIGDTQYF.

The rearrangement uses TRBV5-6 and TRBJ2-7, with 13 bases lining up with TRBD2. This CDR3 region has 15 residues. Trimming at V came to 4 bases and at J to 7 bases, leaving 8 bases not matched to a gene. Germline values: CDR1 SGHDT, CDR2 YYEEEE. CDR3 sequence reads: CASSKGTSGVREQYF. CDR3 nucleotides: TGTGCCAGCAGCAAAGGGACTAGCGGGGTCCGGGAGCAGTACTTC. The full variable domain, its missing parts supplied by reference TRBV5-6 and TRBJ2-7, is DAGVTQSPTHLIKTRGQQVTLRCSPKSGHDTVSWYQQALGQGPQFIFQYYEEEERQRGNFPDRFSGHQFPNYSSELNVNALLLGDSALYLCASSKGTSGVREQYFGPGTRLTVT.

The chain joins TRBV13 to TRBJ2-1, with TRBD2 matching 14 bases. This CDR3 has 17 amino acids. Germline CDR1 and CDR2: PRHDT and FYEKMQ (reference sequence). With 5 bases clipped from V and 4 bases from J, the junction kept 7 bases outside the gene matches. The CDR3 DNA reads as TGTGCCAGCAGCGCGGGACTAGCGGGGGAGAAATACAATGAGCAGTTCTTC. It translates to CASSAGLAGEKYNEQFF. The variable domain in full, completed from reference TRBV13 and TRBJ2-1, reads AAGVIQSPRHLIKEKRETATLKCYPIPRHDTVYWYQQGPGQDPQFLISFYEKMQSDKGSIPDRFSAQQFSDYHSELNMSSLELGDSALYFCASSAGLAGEKYNEQFFGPGTRLTVL.

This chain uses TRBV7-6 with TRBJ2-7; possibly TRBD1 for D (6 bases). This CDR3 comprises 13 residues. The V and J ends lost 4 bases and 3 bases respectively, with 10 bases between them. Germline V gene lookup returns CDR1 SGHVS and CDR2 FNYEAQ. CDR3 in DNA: TGTGCCAGCAGCTCCAGGGGCGTCTACGAGCAGTACTTC. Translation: CASSSRGVYEQYF. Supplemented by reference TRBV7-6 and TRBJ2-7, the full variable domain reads GAGVSQSPRYKVTKRGQDVALRCDPISGHVSLYWYRQALGQGPEFLTYFNYEAQQDKSGLPNDRFSAERPEGSISTLTIQRTEQRDSAMYRCASSSRGVYEQYFGPGTRLTVT.

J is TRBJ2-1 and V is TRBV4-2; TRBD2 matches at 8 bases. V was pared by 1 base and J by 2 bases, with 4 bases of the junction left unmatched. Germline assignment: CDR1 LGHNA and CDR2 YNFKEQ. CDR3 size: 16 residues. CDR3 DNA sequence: TGTGCCAGCAGCCAAGGTGCAGCGGGGGCCTACAATGAGCAGTTCTTC. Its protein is CASSQGAAGAYNEQFF.

CDR3 DNA sequence: TGTGCCAGCAGTGTCTCCGGGACTCCGACCGGAGATACGCAGTATTTT. It is translated as CASSVSGTPTGDTQYF. The genes are TRBV2 and TRBJ2-3; TRBD2 might be the D (6 bases). Germline CDR1 and CDR2: SNHLY and FYNNEI. Trimming removed 4 bases at V and 5 bases at J, with 19 bases between. The CDR3 length is 16 residues. Using reference TRBV2 and TRBJ2-3 for the parts outside the CDR3, the full variable domain is EPEVTQTPSHQVTQMGQEVILRCVPISNHLYFYWYRQILGQKVEFLVSFYNNEISEKSEIFDDQFSVERPDGSNFTLKIRSTKLEDSAMYFCASSVSGTPTGDTQYFGPGTRLTVL.

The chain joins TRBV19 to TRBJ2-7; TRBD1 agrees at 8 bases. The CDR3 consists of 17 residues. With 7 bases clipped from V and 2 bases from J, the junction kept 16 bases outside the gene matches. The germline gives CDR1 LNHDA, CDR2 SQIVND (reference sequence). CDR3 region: CASIGGQGDRTTYEQYF. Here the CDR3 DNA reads TGTGCCAGTATAGGCGGACAGGGCGATCGAACGACCTACGAGCAGTACTTC.